This TCR beta chain appears in the sequencing data of a study of shared clonotypes between healthy human individuals. The donors were adults (healthy and HIV-negative) with no recent acute infections or vaccinations. Study-wide results and limits: Generation probabilities were higher for clonotypes shared across all four sorted-subset donors than for unshared ones. Sampling covered blood only; tissue repertoires likely differ.

This clone was found a few times. Its antigen is still unknown. This CDR3 contains 13 residues. V gave up 2 bases and J gave up 8 bases, with 10 bases separating them. Germline V CDR1 and CDR2: SGHRS, YFSETQ. Sorted-subset replicate PCR reactions were performed with 200 ng DNA, corresponding to 25,000 to 35,000 T cell genomes. TCRdb's table, derived via immunoSEQ multiplex PCR, lists solely in-frame clones and lacks some. The sample includes about 2.3 million clones, roughly 90% of them seen just once. The rearrangement links TRBV5-1 to TRBJ1-4; D remains unclear. The sequenced sample was naive CD4+ T cells from PBMCs. Sample subset: CD45RA+ positively selected. The clonotype originates from a man younger than 35 in good health. Some clones in this sample may be carry-over from other donors' samples. CDR3 in DNA: TGCGCCAGCAGCTTCGATGTTCGGGAAAAACTGTTTTTT. Encoded protein: CASSFDVREKLFF.